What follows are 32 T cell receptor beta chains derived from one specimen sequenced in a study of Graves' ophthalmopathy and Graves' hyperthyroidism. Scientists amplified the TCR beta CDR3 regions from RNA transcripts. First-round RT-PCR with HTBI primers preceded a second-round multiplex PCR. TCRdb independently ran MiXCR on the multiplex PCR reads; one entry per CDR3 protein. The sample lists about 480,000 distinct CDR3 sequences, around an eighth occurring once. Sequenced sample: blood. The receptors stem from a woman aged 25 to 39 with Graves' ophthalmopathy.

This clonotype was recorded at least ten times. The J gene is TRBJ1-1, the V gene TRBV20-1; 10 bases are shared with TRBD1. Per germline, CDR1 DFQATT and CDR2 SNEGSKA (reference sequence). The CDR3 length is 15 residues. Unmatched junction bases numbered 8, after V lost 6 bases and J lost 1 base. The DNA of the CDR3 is TGCAGTGCCTTCGACCGGGACAGGGGGAACACTGAAGCTTTCTTT. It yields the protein CSAFDRDRGNTEAFF.

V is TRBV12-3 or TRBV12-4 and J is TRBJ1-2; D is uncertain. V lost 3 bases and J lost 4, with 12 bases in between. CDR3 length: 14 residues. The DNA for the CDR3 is TGTGCCAGCAGTTTGCTAGGCAGTTTCTATGGCTACACCTTC. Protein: CASSLLGSFYGYTF.

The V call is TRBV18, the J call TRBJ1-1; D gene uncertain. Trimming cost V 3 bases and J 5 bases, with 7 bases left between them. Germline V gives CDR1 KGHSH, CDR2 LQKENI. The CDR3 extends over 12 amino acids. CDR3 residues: CASSPKRTEAFF. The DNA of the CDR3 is TGTGCCAGCTCACCGAAGAGGACTGAAGCTTTCTTT.

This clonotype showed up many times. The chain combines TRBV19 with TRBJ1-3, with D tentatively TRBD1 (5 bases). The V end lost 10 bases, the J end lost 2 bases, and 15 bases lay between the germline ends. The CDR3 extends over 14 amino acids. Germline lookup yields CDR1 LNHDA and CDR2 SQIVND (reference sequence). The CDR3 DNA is TGTGCCACACACCGGGGCCAGACTGGAAACACCATATATTTT. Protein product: CATHRGQTGNTIYF.

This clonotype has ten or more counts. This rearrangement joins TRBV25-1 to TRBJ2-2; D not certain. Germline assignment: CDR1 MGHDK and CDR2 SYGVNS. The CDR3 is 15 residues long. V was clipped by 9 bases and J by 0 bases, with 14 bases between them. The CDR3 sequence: CASSWALANTGELFF. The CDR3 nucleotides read TGTGCCAGTTCCTGGGCTCTCGCGAACACCGGGGAGCTGTTTTTT.

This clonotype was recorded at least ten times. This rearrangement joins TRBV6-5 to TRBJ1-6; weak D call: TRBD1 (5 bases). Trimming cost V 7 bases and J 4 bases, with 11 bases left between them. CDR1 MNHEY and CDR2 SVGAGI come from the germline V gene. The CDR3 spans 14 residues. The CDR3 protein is CASKTGRYNSPLHF. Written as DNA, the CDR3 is TGTGCCAGCAAAACAGGCAGATATAATTCACCCCTCCACTTT.

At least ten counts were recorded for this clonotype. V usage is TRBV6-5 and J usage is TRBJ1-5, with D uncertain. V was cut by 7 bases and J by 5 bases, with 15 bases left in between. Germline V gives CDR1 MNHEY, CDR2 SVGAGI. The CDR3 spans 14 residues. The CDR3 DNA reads TGTGCCAGCAACCTTGTCAGAGGATATCAGCCCCAGCATTTT. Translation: CASNLVRGYQPQHF.

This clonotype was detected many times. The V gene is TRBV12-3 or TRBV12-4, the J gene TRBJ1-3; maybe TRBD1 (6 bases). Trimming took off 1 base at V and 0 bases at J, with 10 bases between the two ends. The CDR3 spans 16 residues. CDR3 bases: TGTGCCAGCAGTTTAGGGACAGTACTCTCTGGAAACACCATATATTTT. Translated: CASSLGTVLSGNTIYF.

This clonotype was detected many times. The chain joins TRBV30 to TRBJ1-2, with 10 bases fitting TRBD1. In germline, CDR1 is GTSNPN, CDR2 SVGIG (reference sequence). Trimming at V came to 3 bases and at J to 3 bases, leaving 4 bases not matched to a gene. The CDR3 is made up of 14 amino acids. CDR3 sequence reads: CAWSRDRGDYGYTF. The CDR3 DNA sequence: TGTGCCTGGAGCCGGGACAGGGGTGACTATGGCTACACCTTC.

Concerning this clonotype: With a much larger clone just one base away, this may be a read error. The CDR3 is CSSSLQGAEQYF. DNA of the CDR3: TGCTCCAGCAGCCTCCAGGGGGCCGAGCAGTACTTC. The chain joins TRBV5-1 to TRBJ2-7; 8 nucleotides line up with TRBD1. CDR3 size: 12 residues. Germline values: CDR1 SGHRS, CDR2 YFSETQ.

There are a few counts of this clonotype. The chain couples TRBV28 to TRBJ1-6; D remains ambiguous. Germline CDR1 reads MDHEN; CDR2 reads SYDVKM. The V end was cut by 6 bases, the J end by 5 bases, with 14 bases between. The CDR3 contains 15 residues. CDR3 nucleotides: TGTGCCAGCAGGCCCATTAAATGGGATAATTCACCCCTCCACTTT. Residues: CASRPIKWDNSPLHF. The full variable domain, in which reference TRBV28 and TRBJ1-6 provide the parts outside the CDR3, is DVKVTQSSRYLVKRTGEKVFLECVQDMDHENMFWYRQDPGLGLRLIYFSYDVKMKEKGDIPEGYSVSREKKERFSLILESASTNQTSMYLCASRPIKWDNSPLHFGNGTRLTVT.

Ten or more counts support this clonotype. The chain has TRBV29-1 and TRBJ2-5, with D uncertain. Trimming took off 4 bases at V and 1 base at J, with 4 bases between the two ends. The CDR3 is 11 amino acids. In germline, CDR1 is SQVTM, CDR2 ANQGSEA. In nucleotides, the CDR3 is TGCAGCGTTGCCAGCCAAGAGACCCAGTACTTC. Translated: CSVASQETQYF.

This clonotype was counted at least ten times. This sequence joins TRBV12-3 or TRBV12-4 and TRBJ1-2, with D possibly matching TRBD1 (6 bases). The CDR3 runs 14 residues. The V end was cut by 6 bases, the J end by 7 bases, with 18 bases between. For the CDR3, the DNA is TGTGCCAGCAGCCGCGCCATGGACAGCCCTGGCTACACCTTC. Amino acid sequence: CASSRAMDSPGYTF.

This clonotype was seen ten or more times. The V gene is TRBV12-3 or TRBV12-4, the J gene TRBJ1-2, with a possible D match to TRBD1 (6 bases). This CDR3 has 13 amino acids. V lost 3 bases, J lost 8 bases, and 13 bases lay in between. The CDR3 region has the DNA TGTGCCAGCAGTTTCCCGGGGGCCGGGGGCTACACCTTC. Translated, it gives CASSFPGAGGYTF.

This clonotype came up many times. CDR3 bases: TGTGCCAGCACTAAAAAGGGGTTTACAGGGGGAGTTGGGATGAACACTGAAGCTTTCTTT. Translated, it gives CASTKKGFTGGVGMNTEAFF. The rearrangement links TRBV6-2 or TRBV6-3 to TRBJ1-1; 8 bases are a match to TRBD1. V lost 7 bases to trimming and J lost 0 bases; unmatched junction nucleotides: 22. The CDR3 spans 20 residues. CDR1 and CDR2 from the germline V gene are MNHEY and SVGEGT.

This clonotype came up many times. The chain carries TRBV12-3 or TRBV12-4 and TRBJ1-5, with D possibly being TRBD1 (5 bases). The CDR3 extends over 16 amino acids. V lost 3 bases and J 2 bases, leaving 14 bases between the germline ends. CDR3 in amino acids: CASSLRGQAGNQPQHF. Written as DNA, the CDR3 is TGTGCCAGCAGTTTGAGGGGCCAGGCCGGCAATCAGCCCCAGCATTTT.

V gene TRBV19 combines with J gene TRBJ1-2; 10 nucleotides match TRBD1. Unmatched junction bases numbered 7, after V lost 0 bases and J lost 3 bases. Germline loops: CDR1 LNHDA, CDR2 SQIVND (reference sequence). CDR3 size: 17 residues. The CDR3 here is CASSIDPDRGPDYGYTF. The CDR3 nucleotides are TGTGCCAGTAGTATAGACCCCGACAGGGGGCCGGACTATGGCTACACCTTC.

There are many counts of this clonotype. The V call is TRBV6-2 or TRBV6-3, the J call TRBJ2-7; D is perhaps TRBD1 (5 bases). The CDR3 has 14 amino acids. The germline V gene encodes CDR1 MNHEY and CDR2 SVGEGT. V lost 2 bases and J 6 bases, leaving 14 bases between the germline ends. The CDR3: CASSYPKTVAEQYF. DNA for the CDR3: TGTGCCAGCAGTTACCCGAAGACAGTAGCCGAGCAGTACTTC.

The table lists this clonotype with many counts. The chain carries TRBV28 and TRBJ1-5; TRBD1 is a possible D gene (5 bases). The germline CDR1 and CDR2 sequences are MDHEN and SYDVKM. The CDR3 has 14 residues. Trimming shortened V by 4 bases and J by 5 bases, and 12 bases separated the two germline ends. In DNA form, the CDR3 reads TGTGCCAGCAGTTCCACGGGGCTTTATCAGCCCCAGCATTTT. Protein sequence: CASSSTGLYQPQHF.

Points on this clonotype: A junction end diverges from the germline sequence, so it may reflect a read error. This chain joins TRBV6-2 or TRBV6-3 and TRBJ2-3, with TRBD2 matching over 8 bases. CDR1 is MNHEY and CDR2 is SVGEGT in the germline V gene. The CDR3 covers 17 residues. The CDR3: CASSSRRAGAITDAQYF. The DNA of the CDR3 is TGTGCCAGCAGTTCACGACGAGCGGGGGCTATCACAGATGCGCAGTATTTT.

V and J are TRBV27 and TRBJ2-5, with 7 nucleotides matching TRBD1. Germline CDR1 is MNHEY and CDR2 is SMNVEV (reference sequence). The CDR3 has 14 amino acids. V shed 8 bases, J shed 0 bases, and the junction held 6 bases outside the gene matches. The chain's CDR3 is CASGLTGNQETQYF. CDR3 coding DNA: TGTGCCAGCGGACTGACAGGGAACCAAGAGACCCAGTACTTC.

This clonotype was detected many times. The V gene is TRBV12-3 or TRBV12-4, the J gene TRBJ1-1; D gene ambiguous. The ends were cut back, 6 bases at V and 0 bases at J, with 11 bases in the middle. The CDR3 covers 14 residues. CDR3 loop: CASSPSSMNTEAFF. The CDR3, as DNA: TGTGCCAGCAGCCCTAGTTCGATGAACACTGAAGCTTTCTTT.

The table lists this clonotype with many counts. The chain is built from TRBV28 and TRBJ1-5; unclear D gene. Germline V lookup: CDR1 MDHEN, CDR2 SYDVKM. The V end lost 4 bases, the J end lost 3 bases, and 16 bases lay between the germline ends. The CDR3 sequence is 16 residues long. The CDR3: CASSSVRVLVNQPQHF. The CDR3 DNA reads TGTGCCAGCAGTTCGGTCCGGGTGTTGGTCAATCAGCCCCAGCATTTT.

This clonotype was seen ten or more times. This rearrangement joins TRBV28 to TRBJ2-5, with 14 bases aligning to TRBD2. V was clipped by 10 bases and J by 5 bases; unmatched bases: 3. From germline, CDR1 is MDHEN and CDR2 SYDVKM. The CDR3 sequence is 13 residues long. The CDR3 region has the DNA TGTGCCACCTGGACTAGCGGGAGGGAGACCCAGTACTTC. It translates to CATWTSGRETQYF.

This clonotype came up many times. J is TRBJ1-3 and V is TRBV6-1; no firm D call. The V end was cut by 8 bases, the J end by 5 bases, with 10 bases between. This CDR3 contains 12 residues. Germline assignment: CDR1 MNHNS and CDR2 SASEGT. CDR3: CASRVERNTIYF. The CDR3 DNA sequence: TGTGCCAGCCGGGTGGAGCGAAACACCATATATTTT.

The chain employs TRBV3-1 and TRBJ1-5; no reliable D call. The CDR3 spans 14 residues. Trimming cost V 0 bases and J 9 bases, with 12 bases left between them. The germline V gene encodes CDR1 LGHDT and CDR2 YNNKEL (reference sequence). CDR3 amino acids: CASSQDRGIGPQHF. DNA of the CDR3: TGTGCCAGCAGCCAAGATCGGGGAATTGGGCCCCAGCATTTT.

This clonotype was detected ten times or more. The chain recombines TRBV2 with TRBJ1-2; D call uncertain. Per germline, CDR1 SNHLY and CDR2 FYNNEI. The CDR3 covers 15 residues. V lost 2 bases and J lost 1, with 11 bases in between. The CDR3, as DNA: TGTGCCAGCAGTGAACGGTTGGGCGGTAACTATGGCTACACCTTC. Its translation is CASSERLGGNYGYTF. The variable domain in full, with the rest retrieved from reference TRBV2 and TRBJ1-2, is EPEVTQTPSHQVTQMGQEVILRCVPISNHLYFYWYRQILGQKVEFLVSFYNNEISEKSEIFDDQFSVERPDGSNFTLKIRSTKLEDSAMYFCASSERLGGNYGYTFGSGTRLTVV.

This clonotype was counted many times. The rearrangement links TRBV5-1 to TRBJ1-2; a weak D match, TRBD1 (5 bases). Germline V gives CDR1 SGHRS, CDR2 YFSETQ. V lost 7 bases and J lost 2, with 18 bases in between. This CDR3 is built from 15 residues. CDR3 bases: TGCGCCAGCCGAAGCGCGGGGACCGAGAACTATGGCTACACCTTC. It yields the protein CASRSAGTENYGYTF.

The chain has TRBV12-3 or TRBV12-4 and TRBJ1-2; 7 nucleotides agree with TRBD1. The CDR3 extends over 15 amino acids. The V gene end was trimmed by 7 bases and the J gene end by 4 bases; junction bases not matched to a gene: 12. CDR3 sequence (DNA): TGTGCCAGCACAGGGCCGGGGCAGGGGGGCTATGGCTACACCTTC. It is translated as CASTGPGQGGYGYTF.

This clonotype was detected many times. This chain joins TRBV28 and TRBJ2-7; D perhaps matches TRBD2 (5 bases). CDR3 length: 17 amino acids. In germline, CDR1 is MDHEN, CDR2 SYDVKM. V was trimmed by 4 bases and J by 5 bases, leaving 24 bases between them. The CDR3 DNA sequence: TGTGCCAGCAGTTCCACATCCTTAAAGGGAGACGAGCACGAGCAGTACTTC. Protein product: CASSSTSLKGDEHEQYF.

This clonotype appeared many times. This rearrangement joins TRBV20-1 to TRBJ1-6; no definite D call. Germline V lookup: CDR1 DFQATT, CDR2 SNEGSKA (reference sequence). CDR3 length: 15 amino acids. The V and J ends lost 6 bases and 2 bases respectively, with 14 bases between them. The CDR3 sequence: CSAGGWTAYNSPLHF. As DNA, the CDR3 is TGCAGTGCGGGTGGGTGGACGGCCTATAATTCACCCCTCCACTTT.

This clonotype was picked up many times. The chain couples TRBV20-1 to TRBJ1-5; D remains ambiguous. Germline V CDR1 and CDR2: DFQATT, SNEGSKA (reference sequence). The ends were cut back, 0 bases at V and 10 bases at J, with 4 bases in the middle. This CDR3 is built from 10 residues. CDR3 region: CSARDGPQHF. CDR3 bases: TGCAGTGCTAGAGATGGCCCCCAGCATTTT.